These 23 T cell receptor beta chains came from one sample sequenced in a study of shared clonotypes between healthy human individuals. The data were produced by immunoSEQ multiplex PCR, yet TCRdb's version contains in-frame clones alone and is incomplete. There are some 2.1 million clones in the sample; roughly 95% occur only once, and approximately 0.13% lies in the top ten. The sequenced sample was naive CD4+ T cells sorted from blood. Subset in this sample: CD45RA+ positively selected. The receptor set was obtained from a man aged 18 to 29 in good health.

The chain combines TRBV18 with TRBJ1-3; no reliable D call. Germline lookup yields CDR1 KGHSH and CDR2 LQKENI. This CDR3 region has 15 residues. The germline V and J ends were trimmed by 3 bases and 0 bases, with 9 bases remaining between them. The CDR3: CASSPIPDSGNTIYF. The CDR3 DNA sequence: TGTGCCAGCTCACCGATACCAGACTCTGGAAACACCATATATTTT. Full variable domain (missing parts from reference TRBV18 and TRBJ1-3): NAGVMQNPRHLVRRRGQEARLRCSPMKGHSHVYWYRQLPEEGLKFMVYLQKENIIDESGMPKERFSAEFPKEGPSILRIQQVVRGDSAAYFCASSPIPDSGNTIYFGEGSWLTVV.

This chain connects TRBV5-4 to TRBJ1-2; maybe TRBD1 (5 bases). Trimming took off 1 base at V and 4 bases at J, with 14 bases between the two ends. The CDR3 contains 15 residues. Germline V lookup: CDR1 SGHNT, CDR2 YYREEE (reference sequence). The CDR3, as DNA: TGTGCCAGCAGCTTGAACGGGGGGACCCCCTATGGCTACACCTTC. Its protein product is CASSLNGGTPYGYTF.

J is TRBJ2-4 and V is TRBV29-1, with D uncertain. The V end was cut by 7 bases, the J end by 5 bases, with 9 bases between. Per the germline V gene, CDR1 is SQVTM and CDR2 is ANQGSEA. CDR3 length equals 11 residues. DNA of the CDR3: TGCAGCGCTGTGGACGAAAACATTCAGTACTTC. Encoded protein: CSAVDENIQYF.

The CDR3 bases are TGTGCCAGCAGCTTAGCGCCGACAGAGAATGAAAAACTGTTTTTT. Translation gives CASSLAPTENEKLFF. This rearrangement joins TRBV7-6 to TRBJ1-4; D might be TRBD1 (5 bases). CDR3 size: 15 residues. Trimming removed 0 bases from V and 5 bases from J, with 10 bases in between. In germline, CDR1 is SGHVS, CDR2 FNYEAQ.

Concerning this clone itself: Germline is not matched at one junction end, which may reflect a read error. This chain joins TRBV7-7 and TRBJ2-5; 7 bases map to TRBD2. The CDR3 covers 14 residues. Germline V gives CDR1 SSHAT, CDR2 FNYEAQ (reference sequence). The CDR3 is CASSPSGTQETQYF. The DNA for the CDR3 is TGTGCTAGCAGCCCCAGCGGGACTCAAGAGACCCAGTACTTC.

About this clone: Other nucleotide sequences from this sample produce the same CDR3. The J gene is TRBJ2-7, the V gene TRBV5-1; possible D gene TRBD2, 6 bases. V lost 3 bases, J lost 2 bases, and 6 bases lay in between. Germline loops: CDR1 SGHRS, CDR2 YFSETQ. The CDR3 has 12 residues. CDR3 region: CASSSGAYEQYF. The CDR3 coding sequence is TGCGCCAGCAGCTCGGGAGCCTACGAGCAGTACTTC.

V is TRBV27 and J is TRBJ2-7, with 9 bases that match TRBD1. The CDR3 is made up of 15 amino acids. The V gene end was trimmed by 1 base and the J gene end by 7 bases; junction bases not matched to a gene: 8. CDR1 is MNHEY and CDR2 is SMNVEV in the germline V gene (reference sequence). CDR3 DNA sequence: TGTGCCAGCAGTTTATTTACAGGGGGCCTTTGGGAGCAGTACTTC. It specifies CASSLFTGGLWEQYF.

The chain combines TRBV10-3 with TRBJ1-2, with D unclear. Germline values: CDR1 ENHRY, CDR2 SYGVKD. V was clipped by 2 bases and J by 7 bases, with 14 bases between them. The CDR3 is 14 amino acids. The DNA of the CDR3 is TGTGCCATCAGTGAGGGAAGGGATCCACGTGGCTACACCTTC. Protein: CAISEGRDPRGYTF.

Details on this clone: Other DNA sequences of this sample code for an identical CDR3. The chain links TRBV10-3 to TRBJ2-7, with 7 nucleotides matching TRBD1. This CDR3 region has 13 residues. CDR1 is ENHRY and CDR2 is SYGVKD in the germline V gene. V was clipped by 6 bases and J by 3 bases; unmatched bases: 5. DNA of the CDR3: TGTGCCATCAGCCCGGGACAGATCTACGAGCAGTACTTC. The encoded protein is CAISPGQIYEQYF.

The CDR3 is CSGYTANYGYTF. The CDR3 DNA sequence: TGCAGCGGGTATACTGCTAACTATGGCTACACCTTC. This chain connects TRBV29-1 to TRBJ1-2; D unresolved. Trimming stripped 7 bases from V and 0 bases from J, with 9 bases between. The CDR3 totals 12 residues. Germline V gene data show CDR1 as SQVTM and CDR2 as ANQGSEA.

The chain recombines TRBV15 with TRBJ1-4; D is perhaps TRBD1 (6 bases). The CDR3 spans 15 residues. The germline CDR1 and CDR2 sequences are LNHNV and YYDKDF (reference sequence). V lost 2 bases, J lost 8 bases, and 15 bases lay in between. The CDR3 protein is CATSRTGLGEEKLFF. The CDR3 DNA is TGTGCCACCAGCAGAACAGGGCTTGGGGAGGAAAAACTGTTTTTT.

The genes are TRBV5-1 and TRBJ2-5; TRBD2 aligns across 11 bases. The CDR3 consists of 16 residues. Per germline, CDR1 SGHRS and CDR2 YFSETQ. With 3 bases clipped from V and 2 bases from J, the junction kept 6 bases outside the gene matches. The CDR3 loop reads CASSSNLAGGQETQYF. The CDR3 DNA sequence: TGCGCCAGCAGCTCCAATCTAGCGGGAGGACAAGAGACCCAGTACTTC.

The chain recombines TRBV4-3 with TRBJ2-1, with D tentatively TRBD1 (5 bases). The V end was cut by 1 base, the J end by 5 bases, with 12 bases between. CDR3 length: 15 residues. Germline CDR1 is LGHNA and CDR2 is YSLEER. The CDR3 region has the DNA TGCGCCAGCAGCCAAGTTCTAGGGGTGAACAATGAGCAGTTCTTC. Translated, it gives CASSQVLGVNNEQFF.

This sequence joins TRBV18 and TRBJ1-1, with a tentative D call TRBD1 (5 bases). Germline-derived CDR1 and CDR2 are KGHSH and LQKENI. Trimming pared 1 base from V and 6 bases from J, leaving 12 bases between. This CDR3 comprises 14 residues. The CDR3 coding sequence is TGTGCCAGCTCACCACGGGACGTAGACGCTGAAGCTTTCTTT. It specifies CASSPRDVDAEAFF.

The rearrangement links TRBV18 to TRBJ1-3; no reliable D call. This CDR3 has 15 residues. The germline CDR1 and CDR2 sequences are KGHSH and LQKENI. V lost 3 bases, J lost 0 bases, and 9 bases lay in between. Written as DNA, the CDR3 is TGTGCCAGCTCACCTTCGACGGACTCTGGAAACACCATATATTTT. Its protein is CASSPSTDSGNTIYF.

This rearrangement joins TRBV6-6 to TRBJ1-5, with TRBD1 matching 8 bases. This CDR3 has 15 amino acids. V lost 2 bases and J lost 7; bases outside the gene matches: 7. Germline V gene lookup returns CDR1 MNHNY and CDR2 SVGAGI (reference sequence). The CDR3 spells CASSYPQGAGQPQHF. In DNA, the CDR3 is TGTGCCAGCAGTTACCCGCAGGGGGCAGGGCAGCCCCAGCATTTT.

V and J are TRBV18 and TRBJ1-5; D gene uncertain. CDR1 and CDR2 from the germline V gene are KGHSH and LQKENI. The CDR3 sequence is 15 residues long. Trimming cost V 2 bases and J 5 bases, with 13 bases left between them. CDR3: CASSPSWGSDQPQHF. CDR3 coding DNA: TGTGCCAGCTCACCATCCTGGGGATCCGATCAGCCCCAGCATTTT. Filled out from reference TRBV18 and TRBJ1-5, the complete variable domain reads NAGVMQNPRHLVRRRGQEARLRCSPMKGHSHVYWYRQLPEEGLKFMVYLQKENIIDESGMPKERFSAEFPKEGPSILRIQQVVRGDSAAYFCASSPSWGSDQPQHFGDGTRLSIL.

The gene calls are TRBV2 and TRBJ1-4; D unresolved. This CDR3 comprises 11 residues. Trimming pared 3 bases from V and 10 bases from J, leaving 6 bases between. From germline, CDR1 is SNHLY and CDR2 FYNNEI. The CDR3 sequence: CASSDGVKLFF. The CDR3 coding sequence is TGTGCCAGCAGTGACGGTGTAAAACTGTTTTTT. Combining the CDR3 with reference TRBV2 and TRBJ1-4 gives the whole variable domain EPEVTQTPSHQVTQMGQEVILRCVPISNHLYFYWYRQILGQKVEFLVSFYNNEISEKSEIFDDQFSVERPDGSNFTLKIRSTKLEDSAMYFCASSDGVKLFFGSGTQLSVL.

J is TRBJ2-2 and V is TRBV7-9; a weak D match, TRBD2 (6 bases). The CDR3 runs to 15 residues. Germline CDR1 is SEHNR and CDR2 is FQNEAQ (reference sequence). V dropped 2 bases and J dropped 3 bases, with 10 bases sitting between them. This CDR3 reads CASSLSGVYTGELFF. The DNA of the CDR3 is TGTGCCAGCAGCTTATCGGGAGTCTACACCGGGGAGCTGTTTTTT.

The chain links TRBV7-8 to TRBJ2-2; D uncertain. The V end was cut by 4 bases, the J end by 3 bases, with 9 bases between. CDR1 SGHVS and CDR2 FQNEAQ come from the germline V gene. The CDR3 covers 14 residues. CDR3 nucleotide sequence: TGTGCCAGCAGCTCCCGCCCCGACACCGGGGAGCTGTTTTTT. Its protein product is CASSSRPDTGELFF.

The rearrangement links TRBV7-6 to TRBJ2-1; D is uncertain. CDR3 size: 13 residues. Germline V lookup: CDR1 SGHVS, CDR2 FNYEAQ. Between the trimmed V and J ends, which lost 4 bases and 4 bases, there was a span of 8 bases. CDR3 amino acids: CASSSPQYNEQFF. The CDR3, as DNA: TGTGCCAGCAGCTCCCCGCAATACAATGAGCAGTTCTTC.

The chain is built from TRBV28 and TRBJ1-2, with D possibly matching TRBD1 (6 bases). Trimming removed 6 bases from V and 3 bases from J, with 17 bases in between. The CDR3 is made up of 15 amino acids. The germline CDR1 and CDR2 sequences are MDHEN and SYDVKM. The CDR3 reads CASSLPLTGYYGYTF. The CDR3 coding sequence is TGTGCCAGCAGCCTACCCTTGACAGGCTACTATGGCTACACCTTC.

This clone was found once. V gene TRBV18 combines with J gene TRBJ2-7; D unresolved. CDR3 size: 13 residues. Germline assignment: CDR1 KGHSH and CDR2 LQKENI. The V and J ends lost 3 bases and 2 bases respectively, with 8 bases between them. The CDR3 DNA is TGTGCCAGCTCACCCCGCCGGGCCTACGAGCAGTACTTC. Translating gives CASSPRRAYEQYF. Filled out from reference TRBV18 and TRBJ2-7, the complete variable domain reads NAGVMQNPRHLVRRRGQEARLRCSPMKGHSHVYWYRQLPEEGLKFMVYLQKENIIDESGMPKERFSAEFPKEGPSILRIQQVVRGDSAAYFCASSPRRAYEQYFGPGTRLTVT.